This T cell receptor (beta chain) was observed in a study of graft-versus-host responses after intestinal transplantation (dated by TCRdb to 2020 to 2023). About the study as a whole: The transplants that recipients got were multivisceral, liver-intestinal, or isolated intestinal. Bulk TCR-beta CDR3 sequencing was used to track graft-versus-host and host-versus-graft alloreactive T cell clones in the graft, circulation and bone marrow after intestinal transplantation. A peak of at least 4% donor T cells among recipient peripheral blood mononuclear cells was the definition used for donor T cell macrochimerism. Instead of going to the commercial service, samples from a few later patients were sequenced in-house on an Illumina MiSeq and processed with MiXCR. Every recipient was given anti-thymocyte globulin induction, followed by about 3 years of maintenance tacrolimus and steroids. To identify alloreactive clones, pre-transplant mixed lymphocyte reaction products were sequenced and then compared with unstimulated pre-transplant donor and recipient T cells. A cohort of about 25 intestinal transplant recipients, including one retransplant, was enrolled, and a few patients lacking pretransplant specimens were excluded.

Blood samples were collected up to 4 times in the first month after transplant and then at least monthly when available. Study-level results and caveats: Conclusions were limited by the relatively low number and heterogeneity of intestinal transplant patients. Early after transplant, peak levels of circulating GvH clones were found to be associated with declines in HvG clones. GvH clones were found in recipient bone marrow, and some of the GvH clones appeared earlier in ileal mucosa or blood, which is consistent with an intestinal mucosal origin. High GvH to HvG T cell clonal ratios were observed in the allografts of patients with donor T cell macrochimerism.

On this clone: What antigen it recognizes has not been identified. It has no much larger one-base neighbor in the sample; base qualities were not kept.

The library was generated by the immunoSEQ multiplex PCR assay. For most patients, high-throughput TCR-beta CDR3 sequencing of genomic DNA was performed by Adaptive Biotechnologies. On the study's bioinformatics: Adaptive's ImmunoSEQ software supplied the TCR sequencing data for approximately 18 patients, while MiXCR and VDJtools were used to process a few other patients. CDR3 nucleotide sequences shared between donor and recipient were removed because the origin of such sequences could not be assigned. To count as alloreactive, a clone needed at least 2-fold expansion over unstimulated cells and a minimum CFSE-low frequency of 0.002% (template counts) or 0.001% (read counts). Clones were considered mappable if detected in sequenced pre-transplant spleen, lymph node, or MLR CFSE-low populations of the donor or recipient. The cumulative frequency of alloreactive clones was calculated as a percentage of all sequences, weighted by copy number. TCRdb provides this immuneACCESS table in a form limited to in-frame rearrangements. Some clones are lacking; in checked studies, under half of them reflect an unresolved V gene, and why the rest are absent is not known. V, J and clone size were drawn from that table, and D and trimming were deduced from the DNA. The sample includes about 30,000 clones, with just under 95% observed a single time. Together, the top ten hold roughly 0.72% of the sample.

Looking up the germline V gene yields CDR1 MNHNS and CDR2 SASEGT. V is reduced by 8 bases and J by 4 bases, leaving a spacing of 15 bases between them. The CDR3, cysteine through phenylalanine, is 14 amino acids long. Only CDR3 DNA remains: 42 bases, in frame from the first base. The receptor comes from a human patient who received an intestinal transplant, so some T cells may come from the graft donor. This specimen was PBMCs, taken roughly 68 days after intestinal transplant. Here the chain combines TRBV6-1 and TRBJ1-3; the D segment could be TRBD1, given 5 matching bases. The CDR3 sequence is CASGCRVYGNTIYF. DNA sequence: TGTGCCAGCGGGTGCAGGGTGTACGGAAACACCATATATTTT.